The T cell receptor beta chain under discussion was sequenced for a study of glioma-infiltrating T cells. General study points: Very few CDR3 sequences were shared between tissue and blood. Above-expected tissue-blood divergence occurred in all gliomas, most in low-grade ones.

This clonotype was recorded at least ten times. Its antigen is currently unknown. After removal of 6 bases from V and 2 bases from J, the junction contained 8 bases not matched to a gene. The CDR3 covers 17 residues. Germline V gene sequence: CDR1 MGHRA, CDR2 YSYEKL. Amplification of TCR alpha and beta CDR3 regions from RNA used iRepertoire nested multiplex PCR. TCRdb itself ran the multiplex PCR reads through MiXCR, one entry per CDR3 protein. The sample lists about 200,000 distinct CDR3 sequences, 32% seen once, with around 21% in the top ten. Sequenced input: glioma tissue, nonneoplastic brain tissue, or PBMCs (not recorded which). This TCR was sampled from a human donor with low-grade glioma or glioblastoma, undergoing nonglioma brain surgery, or in good health (not recorded which). The rearrangement uses TRBV4-1 and TRBJ2-2, with 11 bases matching TRBD2. In nucleotides, the CDR3 is TGCGCCAGCAGTCTAAGGGGACTAGCGGAAAACACCGGGGAGCTGTTTTTT. This translates into CASSLRGLAENTGELFF.